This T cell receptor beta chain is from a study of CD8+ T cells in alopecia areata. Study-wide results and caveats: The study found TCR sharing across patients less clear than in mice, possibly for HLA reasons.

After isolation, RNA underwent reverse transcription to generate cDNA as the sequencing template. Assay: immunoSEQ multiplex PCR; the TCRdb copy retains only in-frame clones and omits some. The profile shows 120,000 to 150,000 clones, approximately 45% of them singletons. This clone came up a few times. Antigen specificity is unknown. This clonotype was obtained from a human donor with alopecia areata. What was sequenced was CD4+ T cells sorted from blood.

The CDR3 nucleotides read TGTGCCAGCAGCTCGCCGTCAGGATCTGATCAGCCCCAGCATTTT. Its translation: CASSSPSGSDQPQHF. The V call is TRBV7-8, the J call TRBJ1-5; D unresolved. The CDR3 runs to 15 residues. The germline V and J ends were trimmed by 4 bases and 5 bases, with 15 bases remaining between them. From germline, CDR1 is SGHVS and CDR2 FQNEAQ.